This T cell receptor beta chain was sequenced during a study of CD8+ T cells in alopecia areata. Regarding the study as a whole: While tofacitinib was given, many expanded lesional clones persisted in scalp and blood.

The sample holds a few counts of this clone. Antigen specificity is unknown. V lost 5 bases to trimming and J lost 3 bases, with 13 bases between them. The CDR3 sequence is 14 residues long. Germline CDR1 and CDR2: SGHVS and FQNEAQ. Following extraction, RNA underwent reverse transcription to cDNA, which served as the sequencing template. The table came from immunoSEQ multiplex PCR; TCRdb's copy has only in-frame clones and leaves some out. In the table there are 150,000 to 250,000 clones, roughly three fifths of which are singletons. The treatment denotes: oral pan-JAK inhibitor, 5-10 mg twice daily. This TCR came from a human donor with alopecia areata. The rearrangement uses TRBV7-8 and TRBJ1-1, with a possible D match to TRBD1 (6 bases). Sequences were derived from CD4+ T cells sorted from blood, sampled at week 4, from a patient treated with tofacitinib. The CDR3 here is CASSNQGRDTEAFF. For the CDR3, the DNA is TGTGCCAGCAGCAATCAGGGGAGGGACACTGAAGCTTTCTTT.